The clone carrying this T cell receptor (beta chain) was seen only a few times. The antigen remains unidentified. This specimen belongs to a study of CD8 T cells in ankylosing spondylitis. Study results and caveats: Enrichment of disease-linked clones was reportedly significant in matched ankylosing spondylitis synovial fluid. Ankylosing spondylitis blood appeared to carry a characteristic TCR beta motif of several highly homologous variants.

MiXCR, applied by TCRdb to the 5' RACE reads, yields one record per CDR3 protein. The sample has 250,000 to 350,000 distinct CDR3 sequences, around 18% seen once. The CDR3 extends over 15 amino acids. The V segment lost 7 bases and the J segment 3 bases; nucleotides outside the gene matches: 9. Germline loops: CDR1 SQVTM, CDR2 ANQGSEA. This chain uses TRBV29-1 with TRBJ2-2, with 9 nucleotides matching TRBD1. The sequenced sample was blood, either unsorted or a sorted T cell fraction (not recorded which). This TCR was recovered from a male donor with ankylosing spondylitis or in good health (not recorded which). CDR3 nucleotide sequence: TGCAGCGCTATCGGGGACAGGGCTCACACCGGGGAGCTGTTTTTT. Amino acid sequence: CSAIGDRAHTGELFF.